This T cell receptor beta chain was identified in a study of shared clonotypes between healthy human individuals. V was trimmed by 0 bases and J by 0 bases, leaving 3 bases between them. The germline CDR1 and CDR2 sequences are GTSNPN and SVGIG (reference sequence). The CDR3 loop spans 14 amino acids. Study-level points and caveats: Naive CD4 clonotype sharing across several donors was around 5.5%.

In regard to this clone: Antigen specificity is unknown.

TCRdb's copy holds only in-frame clones and misses some; the assay was immunoSEQ multiplex PCR. The sample contains roughly 1,100,000 clones, about 75% of which appear only once. V gene TRBV30 combines with J gene TRBJ2-6; D ambiguous. The origin of this receptor is a young man in good health. Sequenced material: memory CD4+ T cells sorted from blood. Subset here: CD45RA-negative fraction. The CDR3 DNA is TGTGCCTGGAGTGTCCTCTCTGGGGCCAACGTCCTGACTTTC. It encodes CAWSVLSGANVLTF.